The T cell receptor beta chain under discussion was sequenced for a study of human T cells and chemical hapten exposure. The wider study: The patient population, which was mostly female, had alopecia areata, totalis or universalis.

MiXCR was run by TCRdb on the RACE reads, yielding one entry per CDR3 protein. The sample holds approximately 320,000 distinct CDR3 sequences; around 5.5% are singletons and the top ten take around 8%. Germline assignment: CDR1 LNHNV and CDR2 YYDKDF (reference sequence). The CDR3 is 13 amino acids. Trimming stripped 5 bases from V and 8 bases from J, with 12 bases between. Of note for this clonotype: With a much larger clone just one base away, this may be a read error.

As for time point: pre-sensitization, week 0. Regarding treatment: therapeutic diphenylcyclopropenone sensitization with weekly scalp DPC. This chain uses TRBV15 with TRBJ1-4; weak D call: TRBD1 (5 bases). The TCR was taken from a woman between 18 and 29 years old with alopecia areata. Some clones in this sample may be carry-over from other donors' samples. The sequenced sample was whole blood, obtained in connection with sensitization to the hapten diphenylcyclopropenone (DPC). The CDR3 bases are TGTGCCACCAGCGTCAGGGAAGGCGAAAAACTGTTTTTT. Protein product: CATSVREGEKLFF.